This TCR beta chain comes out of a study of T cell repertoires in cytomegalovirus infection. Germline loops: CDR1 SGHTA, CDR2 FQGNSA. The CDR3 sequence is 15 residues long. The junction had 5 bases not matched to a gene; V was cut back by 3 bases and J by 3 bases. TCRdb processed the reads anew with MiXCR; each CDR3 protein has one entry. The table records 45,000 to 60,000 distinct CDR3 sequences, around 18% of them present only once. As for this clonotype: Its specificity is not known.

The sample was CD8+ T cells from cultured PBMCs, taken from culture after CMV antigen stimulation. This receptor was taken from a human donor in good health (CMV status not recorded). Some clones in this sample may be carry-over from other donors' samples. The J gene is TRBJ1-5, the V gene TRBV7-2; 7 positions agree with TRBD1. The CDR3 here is CASSLRDSSNQPQHF. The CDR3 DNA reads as TGTGCCAGCAGCTTGCGGGACAGCTCCAATCAGCCCCAGCATTTT.